This TCR beta chain was sequenced for a study of T-cell reconstitution after alpha-beta-depleted transplantation in children (dated by TCRdb to the mid-2010s). For the study in its entirety: Using TCR repertoire profiling, the study quantitatively followed how T-cell immune reconstitution unfolded in children after TCRalphabeta/CD19-depleted allogeneic hematopoietic cell transplantation.

What the research found in general, with its limitations: In some patients, the high TCRbeta diversity seen at day 60 was put down to recipient T cells and intrathymic progenitors that had survived conditioning. Over the following months the frequencies of hyperexpanded clones went down, and after one year T-cell counts and TCRbeta diversity were mostly credited to newly produced T cells. The apparently early recovery of alphabetaT-cell counts about two months after transplant reportedly depended on only several hundred rapidly expanded clones that came from non-depleted graft cells.

Sequences MNHEY (CDR1) and SVGEGT (CDR2) are obtained from the germline V gene. The cysteine opens and the phenylalanine closes a CDR3 of 11 amino acids. Only the CDR3 part of the read is kept: 33 bases, read in frame from the first base. The V and J ends are trimmed by 5 bases and 9 bases, leaving 8 bases between them. To note about this clonotype: Its antigen is unknown. No quality values exist for individual bases; no much larger clone is one base distant.

In the paper's terms, the treatment or condition label means: allogeneic hematopoietic cell transplantation with graft depleted of TCRalphabeta T cells and CD19 B cells. Transplant recipients were children who received TCRalphabeta/CD19-depleted allogeneic hematopoietic cell grafts. Library method: PCR. Sequencing relied on an Illumina HiSeq 2500. TCR libraries were prepared with molecular barcoding, using unique molecular identifiers to normalize TCRbeta repertoire quantification. In-frame beta chains were kept once TCRdb had trimmed the public reads at Q25 with fastp and called clones with MiXCR. Merged by CDR3 protein, the rows form single entries marked with the most common genes and DNA. Across this sample there are under 850,000 distinct CDR3 sequences, with about 12% seen only once. The top ten clones comprise 0.79% of the sample.

The TCR comes from a girl between 2 and 10 years old with congenital amegakaryocytic thrombocytopenia, due to receive a stem cell transplant. The sequences come from PBMCs, collected before TCRalphabeta/CD19-depleted stem cell transplant. The chain links TRBV6-2 or TRBV6-3 with TRBJ2-1; the D gene cannot be resolved reliably. The CDR3 amino acid sequence is: CASSKLSEQFF. The bases are TGTGCCAGCAGTAAGCTAAGTGAGCAGTTCTTC.